This TCR beta chain was sequenced during a study of spatial heterogeneity in lung cancer (dated by TCRdb to between 2019 and 2020). Looking at the study overall: More beta-chain than alpha-chain transcripts were consistently detected, likely reflecting higher beta-chain transcript abundance. In the raw uncorrected reads, each unique combination of TCR and UMI appeared on average more than ten times. In non-small cell lung cancer, the study made a quantitative comparison of TCR alpha and beta repertoires among multiple tumor regions, matched nontumor lung and blood. Nonsynonymous mutation counts, determined by whole-exome sequencing of tumor tissue, were related to features of the TCR repertoire. At surgery, both alpha and beta chains were TCR-sequenced in some 220 tumor regions, 63 to 80 matched nontumor lung samples and a few dozen PBMC samples.

The research as a whole found: Ubiquitous expanded tumor TCRs were found in blood more often at tumor resection than at routine follow-up. Confirming at a functional level the hypothesis that regional TCRs recognize regional mutations was considered to require additional single-cell paired TCR alpha and beta sequencing.

Receptors were amplified or captured by 5' RACE. Sequencer: NextSeq 500. In the TCR library protocol, a unique molecular identifier was attached to each TCR cDNA molecule so that PCR and sequencing errors could be corrected. The paper's processing steps were these. TCR identification, UMI-based error correction and CDR3 extraction were all carried out with Decombinator tools. Expanded TCRs were defined as those above a frequency of 2 per 1,000, corresponding to the top 1% of the tumor frequency distribution. Renyi diversity was computed with the R vegan package after each repertoire had been subsampled 100 times to 5,000 TCRs. CDR3 similarity networks were built from amino acid triplet string-kernel similarity, connecting CDR3s with pairwise similarity above 0.82. TCRdb itself trimmed the public reads at Q25 with fastp, ran MiXCR and retained productive beta chains. Duplicate CDR3 protein sequences are folded into a single record with the most common DNA and genes. These V and J calls derive from TCRdb rather than the authors' analysis. The sample table records about 12,000 distinct CDR3 sequences; approximately 15% of these occur just once. In total, the top ten clones hold 2% to 2.5% of the sample.

This clonotype counts as medium-sized (0.01 to 0.1%). Its antigen specificity is not known. There are no base qualities to consult, and no much larger clone falls within one base. The CDR3 runs 15 residues from the cysteine to the phenylalanine. Left in the record is the CDR3 DNA by itself, 45 bases read in frame from the first base. The junction shows trimming of 5 bases on V and 0 bases on J, plus 11 bases between the germline ends. The germline V gene sets CDR1 to MNHEY and CDR2 to SVGEGT. Taken with the paper, the label for time point translates to: sample taken at primary tumor resection. Whole RNA extracted from tumor and nontumor lung tissue, or from cryopreserved PBMC samples, was used for TCR sequencing without cell sorting. Donors were 65 to 85 patients with early-stage, untreated non-small cell lung cancer from the lung TRACERx cohort. Patients were selected for TCR sequencing only if sufficient RNA was available from at least two tumor regions.

The specimen comprised PBMCs, sampled at surgery. This receptor was obtained from a female donor with early-stage non-small cell lung cancer. The chain joins TRBV6-2 or TRBV6-3 to TRBJ1-5, with TRBD1 as a weak D call on 5 bases. The CDR3 amino acid sequence is: CASSPYRISNQPQHF. The bases are TGTGCCAGCAGTCCTTACAGGATTAGCAATCAGCCCCAGCATTTT.